This T cell receptor beta chain was sequenced during a study of blood T cells in healthy people across ages. Regarding the study as a whole: Samples with more naive T cells showed higher observed beta diversity.

Approximately 9.2 milliliters was the volume of peripheral blood drawn from each donor. CDR1 is SGHVS and CDR2 is FNYEAQ in the germline V gene. There are 14 residues in the CDR3. Notes on this clonotype: What it recognizes is unknown.

Together with a sample-barcoded 5' primer, a J-beta primer mix was included in a second PCR lasting 7 to 11 cycles. TCRdb used MiXCR to reprocess the 5' RACE reads, holding one entry per CDR3 protein. The table lists more than 700,000 distinct CDR3 sequences, approximately 53% of them singletons, with about two fifths in the top ten. The receptor's source is a man older than 75 in good health. The sample comprised blood. The chain couples TRBV7-6 to TRBJ2-5; D could derive from TRBD1 or TRBD2 (5 bases each). The J call may be in error: the DNA end matches TRBJ2-7 better. The DNA of the CDR3 is TGTGCCAGCAGCTTAGCAGATGGGGGCTACGAGCAGTACTTC. Protein sequence: CASSLADGGYEQYF.